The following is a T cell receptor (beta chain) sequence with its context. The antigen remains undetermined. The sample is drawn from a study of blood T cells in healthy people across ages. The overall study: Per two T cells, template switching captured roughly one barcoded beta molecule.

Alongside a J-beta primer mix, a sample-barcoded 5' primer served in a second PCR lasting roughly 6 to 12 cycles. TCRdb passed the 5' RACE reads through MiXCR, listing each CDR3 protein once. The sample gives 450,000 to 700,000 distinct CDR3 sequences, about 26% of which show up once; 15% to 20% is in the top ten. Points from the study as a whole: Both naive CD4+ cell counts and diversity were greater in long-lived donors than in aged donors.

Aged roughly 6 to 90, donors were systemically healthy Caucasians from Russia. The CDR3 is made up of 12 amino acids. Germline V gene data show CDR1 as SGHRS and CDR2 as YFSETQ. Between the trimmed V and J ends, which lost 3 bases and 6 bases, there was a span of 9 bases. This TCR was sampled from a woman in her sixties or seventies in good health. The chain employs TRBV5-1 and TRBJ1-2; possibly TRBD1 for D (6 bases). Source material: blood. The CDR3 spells CASSSSGDGYTF. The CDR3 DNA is TGCGCCAGCAGCTCGTCAGGGGATGGCTACACCTTC.